The 15 T cell receptor beta chains below all came from one sample that was sequenced in a study of cytomegalovirus exposure and HLA in healthy donors. PCR used 60 Vbeta primers and 13 Jbeta primers. Method: immunoSEQ multiplex PCR; TCRdb's copy keeps in-frame clones and lacks some. Among roughly 70,000 clones listed, 74% were seen once. The sequencing sample was made of PBMCs. These receptors were taken from a human donor in good health.

V is TRBV5-1 and J is TRBJ1-4; 7 bases line up with TRBD1. Germline assignment: CDR1 SGHRS and CDR2 YFSETQ. Trimming removed 4 bases from V and 8 bases from J; junction bases left unmatched: 11. There are 15 residues in the CDR3. CDR3 region: CASSPEGQRGEKLFF. CDR3 nucleotide sequence: TGCGCCAGCAGCCCCGAGGGACAGAGGGGGGAAAAACTGTTTTTT.

The count of this clone is one. The J gene is TRBJ1-4, the V gene TRBV18, with TRBD1 as a possible D gene (5 bases). Trimming took off 1 base at V and 3 bases at J, with 9 bases between the two ends. CDR3 length equals 15 residues. Looked up from germline, CDR1 is KGHSH and CDR2 is LQKENI. CDR3 nucleotide sequence: TGTGCCAGCTCACCACAGCAGGGCCCTAATGAAAAACTGTTTTTT. Encoded protein: CASSPQQGPNEKLFF.

V gene TRBV5-1 combines with J gene TRBJ2-7; perhaps TRBD1 as D (6 bases). Germline V gives CDR1 SGHRS, CDR2 YFSETQ. V was trimmed by 2 bases and J by 3 bases, leaving 21 bases between them. The CDR3 loop spans 17 amino acids. The CDR3 nucleotides are TGCGCCAGCAGCTTACTCGGACAGTCGAGCCAGGGCTACGAGCAGTACTTC. It yields the protein CASSLLGQSSQGYEQYF.

This clone appeared once. This chain connects TRBV5-4 to TRBJ2-5; 10 bases fit TRBD2. CDR3 length: 15 amino acids. CDR1 and CDR2 from the germline V gene are SGHNT and YYREEE (reference sequence). V lost 5 bases, J lost 5 bases, and 9 bases stayed unmatched. The CDR3 DNA follows: TGTGCCAGCAGTCCCAGCGGGAGGGCCGGGGAGACCCAGTACTTC. As protein: CASSPSGRAGETQYF.

This chain joins TRBV7-9 and TRBJ1-4, with 7 bases lining up with TRBD1. Losses at the gene ends were 6 bases for V and 2 bases for J; bases not matched to a gene: 6. Germline CDR1 SEHNR, CDR2 FQNEAQ (reference sequence). The CDR3 totals 15 residues. CDR3 in amino acids: CASSRTGQTNEKLFF. The CDR3 DNA reads as TGTGCCAGCAGTAGAACGGGACAGACTAATGAAAAACTGTTTTTT. The whole variable domain, filled in from reference TRBV7-9 and TRBJ1-4, reads DTGVSQNPRHKITKRGQNVTFRCDPISEHNRLYWYRQTLGQGPEFLTYFQNEAQLEKSRLLSDRFSAERPKGSFSTLEIQRTEQGDSAMYLCASSRTGQTNEKLFFGSGTQLSVL.

This clone is a singleton in its sample. The rearrangement uses TRBV7-9 and TRBJ2-5, with TRBD2 matching 12 bases. Trimming cost V 5 bases and J 0 bases; bases outside gene matches: 4. CDR3 length: 16 amino acids. The V gene's germline CDR1 is SEHNR and CDR2 FQNEAQ (reference sequence). The CDR3 is CASSPGLAGNQETQYF. CDR3 DNA sequence: TGTGCCAGCAGCCCTGGACTAGCGGGAAACCAAGAGACCCAGTACTTC.

V is TRBV6-6 and J is TRBJ2-1; 7 positions agree with TRBD2. Looked up from germline, CDR1 is MNHNY and CDR2 is SVGAGI (reference sequence). Unmatched junction bases numbered 9, after V lost 6 bases and J lost 7 bases. This CDR3 is built from 14 residues. In DNA, the CDR3 is TGTGCCAGCAGCGGACTATGGGGAGGGAATGAGCAGTTCTTC. Protein sequence: CASSGLWGGNEQFF.

The chain recombines TRBV6-1 with TRBJ2-7; tentative D call: TRBD2 (6 bases). The germline V and J ends were trimmed by 10 bases and 6 bases, with 13 bases remaining between them. Germline V lookup: CDR1 MNHNS, CDR2 SASEGT. CDR3 length: 11 residues. CDR3 in amino acids: CATRAGIEQYF. The CDR3 DNA is TGTGCCACCCGGGCGGGGATCGAGCAGTACTTC.

The chain employs TRBV7-3 and TRBJ2-1; 7 bases map to TRBD2. Trimming at V came to 2 bases and at J to 6 bases, leaving 10 bases not matched to a gene. Germline V gene lookup returns CDR1 SGHTA and CDR2 FQGTGA. CDR3 size: 16 residues. CDR3 region: CASSLGFGTILNEQFF. The CDR3 DNA sequence: TGTGCCAGCAGCTTAGGGTTTGGGACTATTCTCAATGAGCAGTTCTTC.

This chain joins TRBV10-3 and TRBJ1-5, with 9 bases fitting TRBD1. Germline V gives CDR1 ENHRY, CDR2 SYGVKD. Trimming cost V 3 bases and J 2 bases; bases outside gene matches: 11. CDR3 length: 18 amino acids. The CDR3 spells CAISDSREQGARNQPQHF. CDR3 sequence (DNA): TGTGCCATCAGTGATTCTCGTGAACAGGGGGCGCGCAATCAGCCCCAGCATTTT.

V usage is TRBV2 and J usage is TRBJ1-1; D unclear. Between the trimmed V and J ends, which lost 8 bases and 0 bases, there was a span of 10 bases. The CDR3 contains 13 residues. CDR1 and CDR2 (germline): SNHLY, FYNNEI. In DNA, the CDR3 is TGTGCCAGCTCGGACGGGATGAACACTGAAGCTTTCTTT. Its translation is CASSDGMNTEAFF. The full variable domain, in which reference TRBV2 and TRBJ1-1 provide the parts outside the CDR3, is EPEVTQTPSHQVTQMGQEVILRCVPISNHLYFYWYRQILGQKVEFLVSFYNNEISEKSEIFDDQFSVERPDGSNFTLKIRSTKLEDSAMYFCASSDGMNTEAFFGQGTRLTVV.

This rearrangement joins TRBV28 to TRBJ1-2; D might be TRBD1 (6 bases). V was clipped by 7 bases and J by 5 bases, with 17 bases between them. The CDR3 spans 14 residues. Per germline, CDR1 MDHEN and CDR2 SYDVKM. For the CDR3, the DNA is TGTGCCAGCAACCCCACGGACAGCCGATATGGCTACACCTTC. The encoded protein is CASNPTDSRYGYTF.

A remark on this clone: A read error may explain this, as a much larger clone is one base away. The chain is built from TRBV5-4 and TRBJ1-1; perhaps TRBD1 as D (5 bases). The CDR3 runs 14 residues. V was cut by 0 bases and J by 1 base, with 7 bases left in between. Germline-derived CDR1 and CDR2 are SGHNT and YYREEE (reference sequence). The CDR3 DNA sequence: TGTGCCAGCAGCTTGGCCGGGGGGAACACTGAAGCTTTCTTT. Its translation: CASSLAGGNTEAFF.

This chain links TRBV28 with TRBJ2-1; 8 bases fit TRBD2. The CDR3 is 15 residues long. Germline V gene lookup returns CDR1 MDHEN and CDR2 SYDVKM. J gave up 8 bases and V 5 bases, and 11 bases lay outside the gene matches. The DNA for the CDR3 is TGTGCCAGCAGTGAGACTAGCGCGAGTGCGGATGAGCAGTTCTTC. As protein: CASSETSASADEQFF.

The chain is built from TRBV10-2 and TRBJ2-3; 9 positions match TRBD2. Per the germline V gene, CDR1 is WSHSY and CDR2 is SAAADI. The V and J ends lost 6 bases and 4 bases, in that order; junction bases with no gene match: 8. CDR3 size: 15 residues. The CDR3 DNA is TGCGCCAGCAGATGGACTAGCGACTTCGCAGATACGCAGTATTTT. Translating it yields CASRWTSDFADTQYF.